Sequencing of this T cell receptor beta chain was carried out in a study of neurological immune-mediated disorders. Study results and limitations: CDR3 amino acid sequences found in expanded clones were never shared across subjects, suggesting private repertoires in all groups. It was HTLV-1-associated myelopathy that showed the most TCR clonal expansion, while multiple sclerosis showed the least, falling below healthy controls.

A note on this clonotype: No antigen is known for it.

The method for making cDNA was 5'RACE, and it used 10-nucleotide random UMIs. Each CDR3 protein is one row after TCRdb ran MiXCR on the 5' RACE reads. The table shows roughly 80,000 distinct CDR3 sequences, with about 15% occurring only once. J was trimmed by 2 bases and V by 4 bases; bases with no gene match: 12. The CDR3 totals 17 residues. The sequence came from a woman aged 40-49 years in good health. The chain recombines TRBV12-3 or TRBV12-4 with TRBJ2-3; 7 nucleotides align to TRBD2. Sequenced input: PBMCs. This CDR3 is CASSYGLSGGITDTQYF. Here the CDR3 DNA reads TGTGCCAGCAGTTATGGCCTATCGGGGGGAATCACAGATACGCAGTATTTT.